This T cell receptor beta chain emerged from a study of early T cells in non-severe SARS-CoV-2 infection. Study-wide context: Investigators sequenced bulk RNA drawn from unsorted whole blood, and chains remained unpaired. The study's findings and limits: There was a bias toward anti-spike CD8 responses in VDJdb matching, which missed private and CD4 specificities.

Trimming shortened V by 3 bases and J by 6 bases, and 12 bases separated the two germline ends. CDR1 is MDHEN, CDR2 SYDVKM, per germline. This CDR3 is built from 15 residues. In this sample, this clonotype turned up many times. Antigen specificity is unknown. Individual cDNA molecules were tagged with unique molecular identifiers, the study reported. From the 5' RACE reads, TCRdb called clonotypes with MiXCR, one entry per CDR3 protein. The table has roughly 29,000 distinct CDR3 sequences, roughly 5.4% seen once. V gene TRBV28 combines with J gene TRBJ1-6; the D gene is possibly TRBD1 (5 bases). Material for sequencing was whole blood. The TCR sequence derives from an adult who was a healthcare worker with PCR-confirmed SARS-CoV-2 infection or an uninfected control (not recorded which). The CDR3 sequence is CASSLGDGVNSPLHF. CDR3 DNA: TGTGCCAGCAGTTTGGGGGACGGGGTTAATTCACCCCTCCACTTT.